The source of this TCR beta chain is a study of CD8+ T cells in alopecia areata. Treatment defined: oral pan-JAK inhibitor, 5-10 mg twice daily. cDNA reverse transcribed from extracted RNA served as the sequencing template. Sequencing was performed with immunoSEQ multiplex PCR; in TCRdb, only in-frame clones are kept and a portion is missing. The table includes some 180,000 clones, around 51% detected once. This clone showed up just once. The V gene's germline CDR1 is SGHTA and CDR2 FQGTGA. The CDR3 has 13 amino acids. Trimming took off 2 bases at V and 7 bases at J, with 6 bases between the two ends. This sequence joins TRBV7-3 and TRBJ1-6; D uncertain. Sequences were derived from CD8+ T cells sorted from blood, sampled around week 54, from a patient treated with tofacitinib. This receptor was taken from a human donor with alopecia areata. CDR3 protein: CASSLSPNSPLHF. The CDR3 DNA reads as TGTGCCAGCAGCTTATCCCCGAATTCACCCCTCCACTTT.